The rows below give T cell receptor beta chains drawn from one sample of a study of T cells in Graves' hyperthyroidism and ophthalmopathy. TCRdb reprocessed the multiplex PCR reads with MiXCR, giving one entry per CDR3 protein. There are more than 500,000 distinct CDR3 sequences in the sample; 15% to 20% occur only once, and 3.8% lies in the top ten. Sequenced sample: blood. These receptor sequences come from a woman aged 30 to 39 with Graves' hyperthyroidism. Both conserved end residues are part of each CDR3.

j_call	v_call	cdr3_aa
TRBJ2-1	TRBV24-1	CATSDFFLPKQFF
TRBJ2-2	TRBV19	CASKWGNTGELFF
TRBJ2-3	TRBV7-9	CASSLGVGQITDTQYF
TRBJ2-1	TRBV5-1	CASSSHFSGSGANEQFF
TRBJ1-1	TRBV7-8	CASSTRGGRAEAFF
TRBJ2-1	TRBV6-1	CASRKGTREYNEQFF
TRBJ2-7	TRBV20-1	CSARFGQGENEQYF
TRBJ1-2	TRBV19	CASTPVDVDYGYTF
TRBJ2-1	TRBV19	CASSIDGNGNEQFF
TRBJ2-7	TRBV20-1	CSATGRGQGVGEQYF
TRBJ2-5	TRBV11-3	CASSLGVGARGNQETQYF
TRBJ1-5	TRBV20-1	CSVTGLGQPQHF
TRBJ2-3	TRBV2	CASIAAPDTDTQYF
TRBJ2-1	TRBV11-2	CASSQGAGGPNEQFF
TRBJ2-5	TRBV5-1	CASSLVQSGETQYF
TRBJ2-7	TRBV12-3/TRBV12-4	CASSLAGQGAYEQYF
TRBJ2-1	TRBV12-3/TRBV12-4	CASSLGVAGGPVKKFNEQFF
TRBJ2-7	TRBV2	CASSVMMDYEQYF
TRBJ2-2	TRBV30	CAWSVWVGELFF
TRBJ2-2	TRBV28	CASSLLGQSGELFF
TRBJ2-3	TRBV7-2	CASSLIVDTQYF
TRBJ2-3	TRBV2	CASSAGGYLEKDTQYF
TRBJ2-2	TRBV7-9	CASMRAPTQNTGELFF
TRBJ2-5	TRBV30	CAWSRQGKETQYF
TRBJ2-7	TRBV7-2	CASSRDGPRREQYF
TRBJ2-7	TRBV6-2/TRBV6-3	CASRRQREGSCEQYF
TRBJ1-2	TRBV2	CASSDPTYGYTF
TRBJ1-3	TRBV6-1	CASTQGIRNTIYF
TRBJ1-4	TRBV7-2	CASSFTGGGEKLFF
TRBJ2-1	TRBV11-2	CASSLGTAYYNEQFF
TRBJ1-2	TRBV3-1	CASSHGTDYGYTF
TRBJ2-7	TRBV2	CASSQSGTGVYEQYF
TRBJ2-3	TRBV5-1	CASSLEREGLSKQYF
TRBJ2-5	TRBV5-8	CASSQVWGAGEETQYF
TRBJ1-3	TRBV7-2	CASSLGGGGNTIYF
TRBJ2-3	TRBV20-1	CSARVTGGTDTQYF
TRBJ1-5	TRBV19	CASIRTGMYQPQHF